This T cell receptor beta chain originates from a study of blood T cell repertoires in COVID-19 (dated by TCRdb to 2018 to 2021). Regarding the study in general: Samples from collaborators originated in the United States, Italy and Spain and spanned both the acute and convalescent phases of COVID-19. The prospective study material was composed of cDNA or gDNA derived from T cells, B-cell-depleted T cells, or PBMCs. The dataset comprised deeply sampled blood TCRbeta repertoires from subjects exposed to, actively infected with, or recovered from COVID-19. A freely available public database, intended as a resource for researchers studying the immune response to SARS-CoV-2, is where the repertoires were released. Samples were obtained from the ongoing ImmuneRACE study (first 160 participants) and from some 1,200 subjects provided by 6 global collaborators. A de-identified subject ID, COVID-19 status, age in years and sex were almost always included in the sample metadata. Where HLA class I and class II types were available, the types were taken from metadata supplied by the sample provider, not from assay-based typing. The study at large found these results: The amount of clinical and demographic metadata varied by source and participant and was provided uncurated.

Each collaborating institution followed its own protocols to collect whole blood in K2EDTA tubes. For TCRbeta analysis, collaborators shipped samples as frozen whole blood, isolated PBMCs, or DNA extracted from either of those sample types. This clone was counted only a few times. Its antigen remains unidentified. It has no much larger one-base neighbor in the sample; base qualities were not kept. Based on the germline V gene (reference sequence), the CDR1 and CDR2 sequences are DFQATT and SNEGSKA. A distance of 9 bases separates the germline ends of V and J, which lose 7 bases and 2 bases respectively. The CDR3 runs 11 amino acids, cysteine and phenylalanine included. Kept here is only the CDR3 DNA, which spans 33 bases and is read in frame from base 1. The immunoSEQ Assay, a bias-controlled multiplex PCR, was used to amplify TCRbeta CDR3 regions from genomic DNA. The paper's data handling went like this. The number of nucleated cells in each sample was estimated from the amplification of reference gene primers within the assay. To quantify the absolute abundance of each unique TCRbeta CDR3 rearrangement, sequence reads were collapsed and filtered. For each sample, productive Simpson clonality was calculated by taking the square root of Simpson's diversity index across productive rearrangements. Held by TCRdb, this immuneACCESS table contains in-frame sequences only and omits some clones. Under half of the omission traces to an unresolved V gene where checked; the cause of the rest is unknown. The DNA was the basis for D and trimming; V, J and clone size are from that table. Here the sample has 250,000 to 300,000 clones; around 83% occur a single time. The ten largest make up 5.7% of the sample.

Recombination connected TRBV20-1 to TRBJ2-7; TRBD1 is perhaps the D gene, given 6 matching bases. The source of this sequence is an older man with acute or convalescent COVID-19. Material for sequencing was peripheral blood. In nucleotide form, the sequence is TGCAGTGTACAGGGAACCTACGAGCAGTACTTC. Protein translation: CSVQGTYEQYF.